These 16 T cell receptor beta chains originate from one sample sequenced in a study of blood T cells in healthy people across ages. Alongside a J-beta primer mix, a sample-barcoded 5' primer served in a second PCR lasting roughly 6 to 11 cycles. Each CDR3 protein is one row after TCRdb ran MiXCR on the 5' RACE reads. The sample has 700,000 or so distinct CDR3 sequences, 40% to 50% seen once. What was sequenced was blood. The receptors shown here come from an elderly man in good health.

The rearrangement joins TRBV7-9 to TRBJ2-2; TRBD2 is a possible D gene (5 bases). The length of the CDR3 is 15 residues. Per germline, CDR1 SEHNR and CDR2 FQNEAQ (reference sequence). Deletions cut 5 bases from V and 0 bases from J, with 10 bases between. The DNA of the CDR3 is TGTGCCAGCAGCCGGGGATCAACGAACACCGGGGAGCTGTTTTTT. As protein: CASSRGSTNTGELFF.

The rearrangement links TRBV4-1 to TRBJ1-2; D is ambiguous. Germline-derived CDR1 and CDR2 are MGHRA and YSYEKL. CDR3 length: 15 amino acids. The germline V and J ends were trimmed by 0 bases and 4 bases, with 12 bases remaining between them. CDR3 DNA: TGCGCCAGCAGCCAAGATAGGTCCAGTCTCTATGGCTACACCTTC. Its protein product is CASSQDRSSLYGYTF.

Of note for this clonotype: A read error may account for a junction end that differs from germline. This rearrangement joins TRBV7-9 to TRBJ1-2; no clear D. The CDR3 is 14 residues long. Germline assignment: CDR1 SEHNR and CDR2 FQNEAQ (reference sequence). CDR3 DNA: TGTGCCAGCAGCGTAGCGGTTGGGGAGGGCGGCTACACCTTC. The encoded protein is CASSVAVGEGGYTF.

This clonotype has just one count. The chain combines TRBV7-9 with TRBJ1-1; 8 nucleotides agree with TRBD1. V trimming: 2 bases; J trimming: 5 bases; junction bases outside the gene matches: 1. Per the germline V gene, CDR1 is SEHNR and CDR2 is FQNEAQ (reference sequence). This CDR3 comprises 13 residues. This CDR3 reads CASSLNRGTEAFF. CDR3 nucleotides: TGTGCCAGCAGCTTAAACAGGGGGACTGAAGCTTTCTTT.

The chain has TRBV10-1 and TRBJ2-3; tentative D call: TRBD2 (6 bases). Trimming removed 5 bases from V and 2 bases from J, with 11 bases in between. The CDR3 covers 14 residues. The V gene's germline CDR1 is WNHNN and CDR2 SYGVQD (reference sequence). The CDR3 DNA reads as TGCGCCAGCAGTAAGGGCGGGGACACAGATACGCAGTATTTT. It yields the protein CASSKGGDTDTQYF.

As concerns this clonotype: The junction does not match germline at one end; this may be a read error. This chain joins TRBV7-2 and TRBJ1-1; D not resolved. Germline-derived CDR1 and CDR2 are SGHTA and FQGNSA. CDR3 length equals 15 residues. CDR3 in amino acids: CASSLEGSMHTEAFF. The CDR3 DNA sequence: TGTGCCAGCAGCTTAGAGGGCAGCATGCACACTGAGGCTTTCTTT.

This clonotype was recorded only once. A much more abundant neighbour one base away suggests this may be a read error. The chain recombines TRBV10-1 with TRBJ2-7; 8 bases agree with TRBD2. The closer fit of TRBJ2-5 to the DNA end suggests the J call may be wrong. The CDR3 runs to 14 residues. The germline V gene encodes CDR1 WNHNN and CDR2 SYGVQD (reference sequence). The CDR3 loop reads CASNPGLGSETQYF. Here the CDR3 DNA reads TGCGCCAGCAATCCGGGACTAGGGTCTGAGACCCAGTACTTC.

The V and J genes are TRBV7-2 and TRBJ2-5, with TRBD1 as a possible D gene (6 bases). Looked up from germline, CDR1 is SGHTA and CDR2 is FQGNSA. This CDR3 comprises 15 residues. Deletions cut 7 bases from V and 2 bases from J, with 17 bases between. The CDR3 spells CASKRSGQLQETQYF. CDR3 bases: TGTGCCAGCAAGAGATCCGGACAGCTACAAGAGACCCAGTACTTC.

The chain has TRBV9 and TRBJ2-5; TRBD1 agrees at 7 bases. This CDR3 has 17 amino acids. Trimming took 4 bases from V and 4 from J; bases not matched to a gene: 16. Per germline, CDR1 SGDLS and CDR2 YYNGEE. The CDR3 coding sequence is TGTGCCAGCAGCTTCACAGGGGCTTCCTTCCAGGGAGAGACCCAGTACTTC. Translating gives CASSFTGASFQGETQYF.

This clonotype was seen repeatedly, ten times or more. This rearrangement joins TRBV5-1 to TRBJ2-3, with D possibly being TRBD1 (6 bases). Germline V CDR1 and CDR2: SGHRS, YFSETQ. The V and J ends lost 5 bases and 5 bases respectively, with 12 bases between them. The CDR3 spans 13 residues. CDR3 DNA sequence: TGCGCCAGCAGGGACAGTGCGGTAGATACGCAGTATTTT. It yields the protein CASRDSAVDTQYF.

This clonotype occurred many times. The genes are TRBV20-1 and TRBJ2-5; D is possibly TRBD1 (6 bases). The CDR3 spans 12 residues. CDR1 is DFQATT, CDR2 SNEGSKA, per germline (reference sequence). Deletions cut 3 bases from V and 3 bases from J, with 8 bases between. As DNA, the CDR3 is TGCAGTGCTAGGGACAGCGAAGAGACCCAGTACTTC. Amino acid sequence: CSARDSEETQYF.

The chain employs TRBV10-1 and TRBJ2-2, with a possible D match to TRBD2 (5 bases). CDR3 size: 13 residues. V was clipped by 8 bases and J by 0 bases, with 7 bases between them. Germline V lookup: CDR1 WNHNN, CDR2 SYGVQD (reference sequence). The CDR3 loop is CASGSSNTGELFF. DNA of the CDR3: TGCGCCAGCGGGAGTTCGAACACCGGGGAGCTGTTTTTT.

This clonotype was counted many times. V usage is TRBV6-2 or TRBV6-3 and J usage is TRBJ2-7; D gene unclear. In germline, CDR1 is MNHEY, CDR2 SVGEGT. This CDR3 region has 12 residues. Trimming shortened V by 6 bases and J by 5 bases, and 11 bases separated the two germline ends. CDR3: CASSLQTNEQYF. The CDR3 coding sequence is TGTGCCAGCAGCCTCCAAACCAACGAGCAGTACTTC.

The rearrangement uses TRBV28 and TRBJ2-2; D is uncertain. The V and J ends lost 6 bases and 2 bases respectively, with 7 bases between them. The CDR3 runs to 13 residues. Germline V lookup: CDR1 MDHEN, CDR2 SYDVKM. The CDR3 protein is CASRAPNTGELFF. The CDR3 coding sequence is TGTGCCAGCAGGGCACCTAACACCGGGGAGCTGTTTTTT.

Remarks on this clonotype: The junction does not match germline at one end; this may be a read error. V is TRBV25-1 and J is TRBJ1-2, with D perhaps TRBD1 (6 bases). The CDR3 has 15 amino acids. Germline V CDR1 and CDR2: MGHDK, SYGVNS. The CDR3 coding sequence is TGTGCCAGCAGTGAATGGGGGACAACATTCTATGGCTGCACCTTC. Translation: CASSEWGTTFYGCTF.

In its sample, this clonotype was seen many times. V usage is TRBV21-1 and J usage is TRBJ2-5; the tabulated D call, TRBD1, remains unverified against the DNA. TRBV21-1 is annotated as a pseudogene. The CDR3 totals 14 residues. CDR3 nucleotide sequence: TGTGCTGACCGGACAGGGGGTAACGAAGAGACCCAGTACTTC. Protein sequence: CADRTGGNEETQYF.